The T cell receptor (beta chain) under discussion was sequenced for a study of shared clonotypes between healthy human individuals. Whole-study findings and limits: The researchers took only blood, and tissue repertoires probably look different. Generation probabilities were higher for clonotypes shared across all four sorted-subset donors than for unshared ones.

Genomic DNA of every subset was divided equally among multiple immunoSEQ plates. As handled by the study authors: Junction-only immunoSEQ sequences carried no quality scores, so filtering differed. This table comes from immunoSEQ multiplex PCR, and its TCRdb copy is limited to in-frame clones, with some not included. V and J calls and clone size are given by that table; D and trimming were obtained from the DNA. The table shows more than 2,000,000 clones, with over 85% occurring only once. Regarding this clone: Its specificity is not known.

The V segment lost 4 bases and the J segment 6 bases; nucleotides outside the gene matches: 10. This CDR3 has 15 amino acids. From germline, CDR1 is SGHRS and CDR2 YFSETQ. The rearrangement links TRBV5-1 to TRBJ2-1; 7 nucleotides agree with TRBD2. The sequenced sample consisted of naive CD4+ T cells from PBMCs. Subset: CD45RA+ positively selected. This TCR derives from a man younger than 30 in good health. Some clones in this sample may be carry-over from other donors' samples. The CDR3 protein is CASSITSGKSNEQFF. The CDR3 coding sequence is TGCGCCAGCAGCATAACCAGCGGGAAGTCCAATGAGCAGTTCTTC.